This T cell receptor (beta chain) derives from a study of long-term antiretroviral therapy in people with HIV. Worth noting for this clone: No antigen is known for it.

This CDR3 region has 14 residues. Deletions cut 4 bases from V and 6 bases from J, with 12 bases between. Germline V gene sequence: CDR1 MNHEY, CDR2 SMNVEV (reference sequence). Investigators performed immunoSEQ version v3.0 at survey level. What sequencing targeted per sample was about 40,000-55,000 T-cell genomes. Only in-frame clones appear in the TCRdb table, and some are missing; sequencing was by immunoSEQ multiplex PCR. The sample yields roughly 20,000 clones, approximately 86% seen once. Findings and limits, study-wide: Controls exceeded HIV repertoires in CDR3 length range. Clones expanded before ART dominated the repertoire at all time points. Post-treatment diversity went higher with ART but stayed below transplant donor controls.

V gene TRBV27 combines with J gene TRBJ2-2; the D is unclear. The material sequenced was unsorted PBMCs, taken approximately 4 years after starting antiretroviral therapy. The sequence derives from a young man with HIV. Written as DNA, the CDR3 is TGTGCCAGCAGTTCCGATTTCCGGCCCGGGGAGCTGTTTTTT. Translation: CASSSDFRPGELFF.